A selection of T cell receptor beta chains follows, all from one sample in a study of blood T cell repertoires in COVID-19. Sequenced by immunoSEQ multiplex PCR; TCRdb stores in-frame clones only, minus some. The sample records a few hundred thousand clones, approximately 88% being singletons. Input material: peripheral blood. The source is a woman aged 25 to 45 with COVID-19, enrolled during active disease. Each CDR3 is given with its conserved first and last residue. D genes are given only for firm matches. Expanded clones get a size class; other rows say once, few or many, or leave the size out.

.,TRBJ2-7,TRBV29-1,few,CSTRDSSYEQYF,TGCAGCACCCGGGACTCCTCATACGAGCAGTACTTC
.,TRBJ2-5,TRBV19,.,CASSTNRDETQYF,TGTGCCAGTAGTACAAACAGGGACGAGACCCAGTACTTC
.,TRBJ1-1,TRBV4-2,.,CASSSTSVGSGAEAFF,TGTGCCAGCAGCTCCACCTCCGTTGGGAGCGGCGCTGAAGCTTTCTTT
.,TRBJ1-1,TRBV6-5,.,CATSPVTNTEAFF,TGTGCCACCAGCCCGGTCACGAACACTGAAGCTTTCTTT
.,TRBJ2-2,TRBV9,.,CASSLVEETGELFF,TGTGCCAGCAGCTTAGTGGAGGAGACCGGGGAGCTGTTTTTT
TRBD1,TRBJ2-7,TRBV5-1,.,CASRLNPFGAGGAYSYEQYF,TGCGCCAGCAGGTTGAACCCTTTCGGGGCAGGGGGCGCGTACAGCTACGAGCAGTACTTC
TRBD2,TRBJ2-1,TRBV5-1,.,CASRRGTSGDNEQFF,TGCGCCAGCAGACGGGGGACTAGCGGGGACAATGAGCAGTTCTTC
TRBD1,TRBJ2-7,TRBV11-1,once,CASSLGQGNSEQYF,TGTGCCAGCAGCCTCGGACAGGGTAATAGCGAGCAGTACTTC
.,TRBJ1-1,TRBV28,.,CASSLRTDGYEAFF,TGTGCCAGCAGTTTAAGGACAGATGGTTATGAAGCTTTCTTT
.,TRBJ1-1,TRBV6-2/TRBV6-3,.,CASSPWSRLSTEAFF,TGTGCCAGCAGTCCGTGGTCCAGGTTAAGCACTGAAGCTTTCTTT
.,TRBJ1-6,TRBV3-1/TRBV3-2,.,CASSLRQEDTLHF,TGTGCCAGCAGCCTCCGACAGGAGGATACCCTCCACTTT
.,TRBJ1-2,TRBV3-1/TRBV3-2,.,CASSHVLQGKGGYTF,TGTGCCAGCAGCCATGTCCTTCAGGGGAAAGGTGGCTACACCTTC
.,TRBJ2-7,TRBV11-2,.,CASSLGAYEQYF,TGTGCCAGCAGCTTAGGGGCGTACGAGCAGTACTTC
TRBD2,TRBJ2-3,TRBV27,.,CASSPPGLAQYF,TGTGCCAGCAGTCCCCCGGGACTAGCGCAGTATTTT
TRBD1,TRBJ1-5,TRBV27,.,CASSFYTGTGLGQPQHF,TGTGCCAGCAGTTTTTATACCGGGACAGGGCTTGGCCAGCCCCAGCATTTT
.,TRBJ1-2,TRBV6-5,.,CASSYLGGANYGYTF,TGTGCCAGCAGTTATCTCGGCGGAGCTAACTATGGCTACACCTTC
.,TRBJ2-5,TRBV5-6,.,CASSRGETQYF,TGTGCCAGCAGCCGCGGGGAGACCCAGTACTTC
.,TRBJ1-5,TRBV27,.,CASSLSSPGLHQPQHF,TGTGCCAGCAGTTTATCTTCACCGGGACTTCATCAGCCCCAGCATTTT
.,TRBJ1-3,TRBV5-6,.,CASSLAVGNSGNTIYF,TGTGCCAGCAGCTTGGCAGTCGGGAACTCTGGAAACACCATATATTTT
TRBD2,TRBJ2-3,TRBV15,once,CATSAGGDTDTQYF,TGTGCCACCAGCGCGGGGGGGGACACAGATACGCAGTATTTT
TRBD2,TRBJ2-5,TRBV18,.,CASSPVLAPGETQYF,TGTGCCAGCTCGCCAGTACTAGCGCCGGGGGAGACCCAGTACTTC
TRBD1,TRBJ2-2,TRBV19,.,CASSARTGVYTNTGELFF,TGTGCCAGTAGTGCCCGGACAGGGGTATATACGAACACCGGGGAGCTGTTTTTT
TRBD2,TRBJ2-3,TRBV5-1,.,CASSLDTSGGRHLLF,TGCGCCAGCAGCTTGGATACTAGCGGGGGCCGCCACCTTCTTTTT
TRBD1,TRBJ1-5,TRBV18,.,CASSLDRAINQPQHF,TGTGCCAGCTCCCTAGACAGGGCCATTAATCAGCCCCAGCATTTT
.,TRBJ2-5,TRBV11-3,.,CASSRGPNQETQYF,TGTGCCAGCAGCAGGGGTCCCAACCAAGAGACCCAGTACTTC
.,TRBJ1-3,TRBV14,few,CASSQNTGFSGNTIYF,TGTGCCAGCAGCCAAAACACAGGGTTTTCGGGAAACACCATATATTTT
TRBD1,TRBJ1-5,TRBV2,.,CASSRGTPQHF,TGTGCCAGCTCCAGGGGGACGCCCCAGCATTTT
.,TRBJ2-7,TRBV11-3,.,CASSPSRLEEQYF,TGTGCCAGCAGCCCTAGCCGGCTAGAGGAGCAGTACTTC
TRBD1,TRBJ1-4,TRBV5-5,.,CASSRPGQRREKLFF,TGTGCCAGCAGCCGTCCGGGACAGAGAAGGGAAAAACTGTTTTTT
.,TRBJ2-7,TRBV12-3/TRBV12-4,.,CASSSSEYEQYF,TGTGCCAGCAGTTCTAGCGAGTACGAGCAGTACTTC
.,TRBJ2-3,TRBV13,.,CASSSRDFTDTQYF,TGTGCCAGCAGCTCTCGGGACTTTACAGATACGCAGTATTTT
TRBD2,TRBJ2-1,TRBV4-2,.,CASSPGLAGYEQFF,TGTGCCAGCAGCCCTGGACTAGCGGGGTATGAGCAGTTCTTC
.,TRBJ1-1,TRBV14,few,CASSQDRGSGEDTEAFF,TGTGCCAGCAGCCAAGATCGGGGTTCCGGGGAGGACACTGAAGCTTTCTTT
.,TRBJ1-1,TRBV18,.,CASSRLSGTSNTEAFF,TGTGCCAGCTCACGATTATCCGGGACATCCAACACTGAAGCTTTCTTT
.,TRBJ2-5,TRBV28,.,CASSSTILQETQYF,TGTGCCAGCAGTTCGACTATACTCCAAGAGACCCAGTACTTC
.,TRBJ2-7,TRBV6-2/TRBV6-3,.,CASSYGTRQVRYEQYF,TGTGCCAGCAGTTACGGCACCCGACAGGTCCGCTACGAGCAGTACTTC
.,TRBJ2-1,TRBV2,.,CASSVSLGEQFF,TGTGCCAGCAGTGTTTCACTAGGGGAGCAGTTCTTC
.,TRBJ1-2,TRBV9,few,CASSVSSIPRRLDGYTF,TGTGCCAGCAGCGTCAGTAGTATCCCCCGGAGACTCGATGGCTACACCTTC
TRBD2,TRBJ2-3,TRBV3-1/TRBV3-2,.,CASSPDLTSGDTQYF,TGTGCCAGCAGCCCGGATTTGACTAGCGGGGATACGCAGTATTTT
.,TRBJ1-6,TRBV6-5,.,CASSREGLVSPLHF,TGTGCCAGCAGTCGGGAAGGCTTAGTTTCACCCCTCCACTTT
TRBD1,TRBJ1-5,TRBV20-1,.,CSASSWDREYSNQPQHF,TGCAGTGCTAGTTCATGGGACAGGGAATATAGCAATCAGCCCCAGCATTTT
TRBD1,TRBJ1-2,TRBV29-1,few,CSVGTGNYGYTF,TGCAGCGTTGGGACAGGCAACTATGGCTACACCTTC
TRBD1,TRBJ1-3,TRBV5-1,.,CASSLGTGGGNTIYF,TGCGCCAGCAGCTTGGGGACAGGGGGTGGAAACACCATATATTTT
.,TRBJ1-2,TRBV9,.,CASSVAEGQRTF,TGTGCCAGCAGCGTAGCGGAGGGGCAAAGAACCTTC
TRBD1,TRBJ1-1,TRBV9,.,CASSGTGGWTEAFF,TGTGCCAGCAGCGGTACAGGGGGCTGGACTGAAGCTTTCTTT
.,TRBJ1-3,TRBV18,.,CASSPSQVPGNTIYF,TGTGCCAGCTCACCCAGCCAGGTGCCTGGAAACACCATATATTTT
.,TRBJ2-1,TRBV5-1,once,CASTLGPNEQFF,TGCGCCAGCACTCTGGGGCCCAATGAGCAGTTCTTC
.,TRBJ1-1,TRBV5-1,.,CASRIRENTEAFF,TGCGCCAGCAGGATCAGGGAGAACACTGAAGCTTTCTTT
.,TRBJ1-4,TRBV28,.,CASSTGDITEKLFF,TGTGCCAGCAGTACCGGGGATATAACCGAAAAACTGTTTTTT
.,TRBJ1-4,TRBV6-6,.,CASSYGGTAKEEKLFF,TGTGCCAGCAGTTACGGAGGGACGGCCAAGGAGGAAAAACTGTTTTTT